The 21 T cell receptor beta chains reported below all come from one sample, sequenced in a study of regulatory T cells in long-lasting Graves disease. This sample's time point: newly diagnosed GD, antithyroid drugs for less than 3 months. PBMC RNA was the source of the TCR library. Combining iRepertoire HTBI primers with Arm-PCR of CDR3 regions, the authors built TCR beta libraries. In TCRdb, the multiplex PCR reads were re-called with MiXCR into one record per CDR3 protein. The sample records around 500,000 distinct CDR3 sequences, approximately 12% being singletons. Separately, the same data were catalogued under a study of T cells in Graves' hyperthyroidism and ophthalmopathy.

The sample consisted of peripheral blood mononuclear cells (PBMCs), taken at new diagnosis, from a patient treated with antithyroid drugs. Source of these receptors: a woman aged 25 to 39 with Graves disease.

In this sample, this clonotype turned up many times. The V and J genes are TRBV10-3 and TRBJ1-5; D is perhaps TRBD1 (5 bases). The CDR3 is 18 residues long. The germline V gene has CDR1 ENHRY and CDR2 SYGVKD. Deletions cut 0 bases from V and 2 bases from J, with 17 bases between. The CDR3: CAISESIDGGEGNQPQHF. As DNA, the CDR3 is TGTGCCATCAGTGAGTCTATAGATGGGGGAGAGGGCAATCAGCCCCAGCATTTT.

The chain has TRBV2 and TRBJ2-2, with D possibly being TRBD1 (6 bases). The CDR3 extends over 17 amino acids. CDR1 and CDR2 from the germline V gene are SNHLY and FYNNEI. With 7 bases removed from V and 2 bases from J, the gap between germline ends came to 20 bases. For the CDR3, the DNA is TGTGCCAGCATGATAGATTTGGGACATCCTAACACCGGGGAGCTGTTTTTT. It specifies CASMIDLGHPNTGELFF.

The gene calls are TRBV6-2 or TRBV6-3 and TRBJ2-4; D is possibly TRBD1 (6 bases). V lost 9 bases and J 0 bases, leaving 15 bases between the germline ends. Germline CDR1 and CDR2: MNHEY and SVGEGT. The CDR3 extends over 15 amino acids. The CDR3 protein is CASRGQYLAKNIQYF. The CDR3, as DNA: TGTGCCAGTCGAGGACAGTATTTAGCCAAAAACATTCAGTACTTC.

This clonotype has at least ten counts. The chain carries TRBV27 and TRBJ1-1; D gene ambiguous. CDR3 length equals 12 residues. Germline loops: CDR1 MNHEY, CDR2 SMNVEV (reference sequence). V was cut by 6 bases and J by 3 bases, with 8 bases left in between. CDR3 residues: CASRTADTEAFF. The CDR3 nucleotides are TGTGCCAGCAGGACGGCGGACACTGAAGCTTTCTTT.

There are many counts of this clonotype. This chain links TRBV20-1 with TRBJ1-2; perhaps TRBD1 as D (5 bases). The CDR3 runs to 13 residues. Trimming took off 3 bases at V and 4 bases at J, with 12 bases between the two ends. Germline V gene data show CDR1 as DFQATT and CDR2 as SNEGSKA (reference sequence). In DNA, the CDR3 is TGCAGTGCTAGCCTTCGGGGGGGCTATGGCTACACCTTC. Translated: CSASLRGGYGYTF.

This clonotype was found many times. The V and J genes are TRBV7-2 and TRBJ2-7, with 8 bases that match TRBD2. The trim removed 1 base at V and 4 bases at J, leaving 30 bases unmatched. Germline-derived CDR1 and CDR2 are SGHTA and FQGNSA. The CDR3 contains 23 residues. The CDR3 is CASSLGFPVASGRYRTEEYEQYF. CDR3 nucleotides: TGTGCCAGCAGCTTAGGGTTCCCGGTGGCTAGCGGGCGATATCGGACCGAGGAGTACGAGCAGTACTTC.

This clonotype was seen at least ten times. The chain carries TRBV5-1 and TRBJ2-5, with TRBD2 matching over 8 bases. Looked up from germline, CDR1 is SGHRS and CDR2 is YFSETQ. This CDR3 comprises 14 residues. Unmatched junction bases numbered 3, after V lost 0 bases and J lost 5 bases. The CDR3 DNA reads TGCGCCAGCAGCTTGGGGACTAGCAGTGAGACCCAGTACTTC. This sequence encodes CASSLGTSSETQYF.

The chain uses TRBV5-1 and TRBJ2-6; the D is unclear. The CDR3 is made up of 14 amino acids. Germline lookup yields CDR1 SGHRS and CDR2 YFSETQ. The V gene lost 3 bases and the J gene lost 3 bases, with 7 bases spanning the gap. The CDR3 sequence is CASSSTGGANVLTF. In nucleotides, the CDR3 is TGCGCCAGCAGCTCGACTGGTGGGGCCAACGTCCTGACTTTC.

This clonotype was recorded a few times. The genes are TRBV20-1 and TRBJ2-3; TRBD1 agrees at 9 bases. Germline CDR1 is DFQATT and CDR2 is SNEGSKA (reference sequence). CDR3 length: 14 amino acids. V lost 4 bases, J lost 2 bases, and 4 bases stayed unmatched. In DNA, the CDR3 is TGCAGTGCTACCAGGACAGGGGTCACAGATACGCAGTATTTT. It translates to CSATRTGVTDTQYF.

This clonotype was picked up many times. This chain uses TRBV19 with TRBJ1-1; D uncertain. Trimming shortened V by 5 bases and J by 1 base, and 11 bases separated the two germline ends. The CDR3 consists of 14 residues. Germline V gene lookup returns CDR1 LNHDA and CDR2 SQIVND (reference sequence). Here the CDR3 DNA reads TGTGCCAGTAGTTGGTTTAAGGCGAACACTGAAGCTTTCTTT. It translates to CASSWFKANTEAFF.

This clonotype was seen a handful of times. This rearrangement joins TRBV7-3 to TRBJ2-3; a possible D gene is TRBD2 (5 bases). V was pared by 7 bases and J by 6 bases, with 23 bases between. From germline, CDR1 is SGHTA and CDR2 FQGTGA. The CDR3 is made up of 16 amino acids. The CDR3 bases are TGTGCCAGCAACCTCCGTGGTAGAGGGCACCCCGATACGCAGTATTTT. As protein: CASNLRGRGHPDTQYF.

In this sample, this clonotype turned up many times. Written as DNA, the CDR3 is TGCAGCGTTGAAGGACTTAAGGGGAGGGCCAACGTCCTGACTTTC. Protein sequence: CSVEGLKGRANVLTF. The V call is TRBV29-1, the J call TRBJ2-6; D may be TRBD1 (5 bases). This CDR3 contains 15 residues. Deletions cut 1 base from V and 5 bases from J, with 12 bases between. Germline V gene lookup returns CDR1 SQVTM and CDR2 ANQGSEA.

This clonotype was picked up many times. The V gene is TRBV15, the J gene TRBJ2-7; no clear D gene. Between the trimmed V and J ends, which lost 0 bases and 3 bases, there was a span of 6 bases. The CDR3 runs 13 residues. CDR1 and CDR2 from the germline V gene are LNHNV and YYDKDF (reference sequence). This CDR3 is CATSRDRNYEQYF. CDR3 bases: TGTGCCACCAGCAGAGACAGAAACTACGAGCAGTACTTC.

This clonotype has more than one count but fewer than ten. CDR3 sequence reads: CASSWRQGDYNYGYTF. The CDR3 DNA reads as TGTGCCAGCAGTTGGCGACAGGGGGATTATAACTATGGCTACACCTTC. The V call is TRBV27, the J call TRBJ1-2; 9 bases match TRBD1. The CDR3 spans 16 residues. After removal of 4 bases from V and 1 base from J, the junction contained 7 bases not matched to a gene. The germline gives CDR1 MNHEY, CDR2 SMNVEV (reference sequence).

At least ten counts were recorded for this clonotype. This chain connects TRBV20-1 to TRBJ1-4, with D maybe TRBD1 (5 bases). Trimming removed 1 base at V and 6 bases at J, with 9 bases between. CDR1 and CDR2 (germline): DFQATT, SNEGSKA (reference sequence). This CDR3 comprises 13 residues. The CDR3 region has the DNA TGCAGTGCTAGAGTCCGGACATATGAAAAACTGTTTTTT. Translation gives CSARVRTYEKLFF.

In its sample, this clonotype was seen many times. The chain's CDR3 is CASSRRDGAYNEQFF. The CDR3 DNA sequence: TGTGCCAGCTCACGACGGGACGGGGCATACAATGAGCAGTTCTTC. The chain couples TRBV18 to TRBJ2-1; D tentatively fits TRBD1 or TRBD2 (5 bases each). Germline CDR1 and CDR2: KGHSH and LQKENI. CDR3 length equals 15 residues. The germline V and J ends were trimmed by 4 bases and 4 bases, with 14 bases remaining between them.

This clonotype was counted a few times. The rearrangement links TRBV18 to TRBJ2-7; D may be TRBD1 (6 bases). Deletions cut 4 bases from V and 4 bases from J, with 11 bases between. From germline, CDR1 is KGHSH and CDR2 LQKENI. CDR3 size: 13 residues. CDR3 in DNA: TGTGCCAGCTCACAGGGACACCAATACGAGCAGTACTTC. Translated, it gives CASSQGHQYEQYF.

CDR3: CATSDTLGGQATDTQYF. The CDR3 DNA follows: TGTGCCACCAGTGACACCTTGGGGGGACAGGCAACAGATACGCAGTATTTT. J is TRBJ2-3 and V is TRBV24-1, with 8 nucleotides matching TRBD1. The CDR3 is made up of 17 amino acids. Germline V gene data show CDR1 as KGHDR and CDR2 as SFDVKD. The V segment lost 4 bases and the J segment 3 bases; nucleotides outside the gene matches: 11.

Many counts were recorded for this clonotype. The chain combines TRBV27 with TRBJ2-7; 7 bases are shared with TRBD2. The CDR3 totals 17 residues. The ends lost 2 bases at V and 2 bases at J; junction bases unmatched: 12. Germline V gives CDR1 MNHEY, CDR2 SMNVEV (reference sequence). The CDR3 region has the DNA TGTGCCAGCAGTTTAAGGTTCGGGGCGGGAGATCCCTACGAGCAGTACTTC. Translated: CASSLRFGAGDPYEQYF.

This clonotype has a handful of counts. This chain uses TRBV6-2 or TRBV6-3 with TRBJ2-1, with D possibly being TRBD1 (6 bases). This CDR3 is 13 amino acids long. Germline V gene data show CDR1 as MNHEY and CDR2 as SVGEGT. Trimming removed 5 bases from V and 6 bases from J, with 11 bases in between. CDR3 nucleotides: TGTGCCAGCAGTCGGGACAACCTCAATGAGCAGTTCTTC. This encodes CASSRDNLNEQFF.

This clonotype was seen many times. This chain joins TRBV11-2 and TRBJ2-5; 9 bases align to TRBD1. CDR3 length: 17 residues. With 1 base clipped from V and 1 base from J, the junction kept 7 bases outside the gene matches. Per germline, CDR1 SGHAT and CDR2 FQNNGV. CDR3 sequence (DNA): TGTGCCAGCAGCTTAGGGGGGACAGGGACTGGCCAAGAGACCCAGTACTTC. Translated: CASSLGGTGTGQETQYF.